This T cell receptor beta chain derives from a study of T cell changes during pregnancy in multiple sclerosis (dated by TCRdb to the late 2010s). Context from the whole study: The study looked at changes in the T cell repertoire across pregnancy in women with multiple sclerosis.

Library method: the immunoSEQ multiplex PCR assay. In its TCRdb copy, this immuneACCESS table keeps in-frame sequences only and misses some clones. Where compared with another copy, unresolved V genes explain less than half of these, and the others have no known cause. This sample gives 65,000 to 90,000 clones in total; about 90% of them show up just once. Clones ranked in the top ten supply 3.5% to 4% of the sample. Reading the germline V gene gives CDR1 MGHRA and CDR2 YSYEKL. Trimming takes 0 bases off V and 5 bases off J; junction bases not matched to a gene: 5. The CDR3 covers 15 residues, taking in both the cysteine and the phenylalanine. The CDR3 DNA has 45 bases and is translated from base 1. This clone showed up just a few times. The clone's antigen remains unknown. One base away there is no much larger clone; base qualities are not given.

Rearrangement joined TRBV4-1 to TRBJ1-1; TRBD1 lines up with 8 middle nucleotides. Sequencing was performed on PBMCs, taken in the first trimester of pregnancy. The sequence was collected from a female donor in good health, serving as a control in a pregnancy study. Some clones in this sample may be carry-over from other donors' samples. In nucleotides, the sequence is TGCGCCAGCAGCCAAGAAACTCGACAGGGGACTGAAGCTTTCTTT. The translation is CASSQETRQGTEAFF.